These T cell receptor beta chains were read from a single sample in a study of T cell responses to AZD1222 COVID-19 vaccine. Sequencing was performed with immunoSEQ multiplex PCR; in TCRdb, only in-frame clones are kept and a portion is missing. This repertoire shows 50,000 to 65,000 clones, 75% to 95% found once; its top ten account for about 6%. Sequenced material: peripheral blood, taken 28 days after the second dose of the MenACWY control vaccine. These receptors all come from an adult who received the MenACWY meningococcal vaccine as a control. CDR3s include the opening cysteine and the closing phenylalanine or tryptophan. The D gene is left open where the match is weak. Size values are once, few and many counts, or a class for expanded clones, and some rows have none.

abundance	v_gene	d_gene	j_gene	CDR3aa	CDR3nt
once	TRBV7-9	NA	TRBJ1-1	CASSLSQGDTEAFF	TGTGCCAGCAGCTTGTCTCAGGGCGACACTGAAGCTTTCTTT
NA	TRBV7-2	TRBD2	TRBJ2-5	CASSGGGAQTQYF	TGTGCCAGCAGCGGCGGGGGGGCGCAGACCCAGTACTTC
NA	TRBV6-5	NA	TRBJ2-1	CASSRESSYNEQFF	TGTGCCAGCAGCCGGGAGAGCTCCTACAATGAGCAGTTCTTC
NA	TRBV28	NA	TRBJ2-7	CASSPAYEQYF	TGTGCCAGCAGTCCTGCCTACGAGCAGTACTTC
NA	TRBV7-9	NA	TRBJ1-1	CASSSPRKNTEAFF	TGTGCCAGCAGCTCCCCAAGAAAAAACACTGAAGCTTTCTTT
NA	TRBV30	NA	TRBJ2-7	CAWSVLASAEQYF	TGTGCCTGGAGTGTGTTAGCGAGTGCCGAGCAGTACTTC
NA	TRBV7-2	NA	TRBJ2-1	CASSLDGSALNEQFF	TGTGCCAGCAGCTTAGATGGGAGCGCCCTCAATGAGCAGTTCTTC
NA	TRBV12-3/TRBV12-4	NA	TRBJ2-7	CASSPPSYEQYF	TGTGCCAGCAGCCCGCCCTCCTACGAGCAGTACTTC
NA	TRBV6-1	NA	TRBJ1-4	CASSESAGVVEKLFF	TGTGCCAGCAGTGAATCGGCAGGGGTGGTGGAAAAACTGTTTTTT
NA	TRBV6-5	NA	TRBJ2-7	CASSLAIRYEQYF	TGTGCCAGCAGTTTAGCGATCCGCTACGAGCAGTACTTC
few	TRBV6-6	NA	TRBJ2-7	CASGRDGLYEQYF	TGTGCCAGCGGCCGGGACGGACTCTACGAGCAGTACTTC
NA	TRBV5-6	NA	TRBJ1-1	CASTNFAGTEAFF	TGTGCCAGCACTAACTTCGCGGGCACTGAAGCTTTCTTT
NA	TRBV24-1	TRBD2	TRBJ2-3	CATSVDGTRGTDTQYF	TGTGCCACCAGTGTGGACGGGACTAGGGGCACAGATACGCAGTATTTT
NA	TRBV29-1	NA	TRBJ2-1	CSVEVRAEQFF	TGCAGCGTTGAAGTCCGGGCGGAGCAGTTCTTC
NA	TRBV7-2	NA	TRBJ2-5	CASSLAGQLETQYF	TGTGCCAGCAGCTTAGCGGGTCAGTTAGAGACCCAGTACTTC
NA	TRBV6-2/TRBV6-3	NA	TRBJ1-2	CASSKDVIYGYTF	TGTGCCAGCAGCAAGGACGTCATATATGGCTACACCTTC
NA	TRBV18	TRBD1	TRBJ1-2	CAGGPGGNYGYTF	TGTGCGGGAGGCCCAGGGGGCAACTATGGCTACACCTTC
NA	TRBV11-2	TRBD1	TRBJ2-6	CASSYDRGSTSGANVLTF	TGTGCCAGCAGCTACGACAGGGGGTCTACCTCTGGGGCCAACGTCCTGACTTTC
few	TRBV7-9	NA	TRBJ2-6	CASSFGANVLTF	TGTGCCAGCAGCTTTGGGGCCAACGTCCTGACTTTC
NA	TRBV5-4	NA	TRBJ1-1	CASSLGTEAFF	TGTGCCAGCAGCTTGGGCACGGAAGCTTTCTTT
few	TRBV6-5	NA	TRBJ1-2	CASRLQGPNYGYTF	TGTGCCAGCAGACTACAGGGACCCAACTATGGCTACACCTTC
once	TRBV7-2	NA	TRBJ2-7	CASSLADPAELNYEQYF	TGTGCCAGCAGCTTAGCCGACCCGGCGGAGCTTAACTACGAGCAGTACTTC
NA	TRBV3-1/TRBV3-2	NA	TRBJ1-1	CASSQNTNTEAFF	TGTGCCAGCAGCCAGAACACGAACACTGAAGCTTTCTTT
NA	TRBV6-1	TRBD1	TRBJ2-7	CASSEGSGGRYEQYF	TGTGCCAGCAGTGAAGGGTCAGGGGGACGATACGAGCAGTACTTC
NA	TRBV7-9	NA	TRBJ1-5	CASSSGTSNQPQHF	TGTGCCAGCAGTTCAGGGACCAGCAATCAGCCCCAGCATTTT
NA	TRBV2	NA	TRBJ1-5	CASSSGVSNQPQHF	TGTGCCAGCAGCTCGGGGGTTAGCAATCAGCCCCAGCATTTT
NA	TRBV5-4	NA	TRBJ2-1	CASSSPMVAASYNEQFF	TGTGCCAGCAGCTCCCCGATGGTAGCGGCTTCCTACAATGAGCAGTTCTTC
NA	TRBV19	TRBD1	TRBJ1-5	CASQQGNGNQPQHF	TGTGCCAGTCAACAGGGGAATGGCAATCAGCCCCAGCATTTT
NA	TRBV5-6	NA	TRBJ1-1	CASSLGSVMNTEAFF	TGTGCCAGCAGCTTGGGTTCGGTGATGAACACTGAAGCTTTCTTT
NA	TRBV12-3/TRBV12-4	NA	TRBJ2-7	CASSFGQGEQYF	TGTGCCAGCAGTTTTGGGCAGGGAGAGCAGTACTTC
NA	TRBV7-9	NA	TRBJ1-4	CASSLMTGSNEKLFF	TGTGCCAGCAGCTTGATGACAGGATCTAATGAAAAACTGTTTTTT
NA	TRBV5-4	TRBD1	TRBJ2-7	CASSVGSTGSYGFEQYF	TGTGCCAGCAGCGTAGGATCGACAGGGTCCTACGGGTTCGAGCAGTACTTC